These 18 T cell receptor beta chains were sequenced from one sample in a study of PD-1 blockade in classical Hodgkin lymphoma. Libraries were prepared by immunoSEQ multiplex PCR; TCRdb keeps only in-frame clonotypes and omits some of them. This table holds around 20,000 clones, about 80% found once. Time point reported: newly diagnosed, previously untreated cHL patient sample. Starting with thawed PBMCs, CD4+ T cells were purified by magnetic negative selection. The sample comprised CD4+ T cells from blood. The source of these receptors is a human donor with classical Hodgkin lymphoma.

This clone is medium-sized. The V and J genes are TRBV5-1 and TRBJ2-7, with a tentative D call TRBD2 (5 bases). The germline V and J ends were trimmed by 4 bases and 3 bases, with 11 bases remaining between them. CDR3 length equals 13 residues. Germline assignment: CDR1 SGHRS and CDR2 YFSETQ. CDR3 protein: CASSGSGGYEQYF. The CDR3 nucleotides are TGCGCCAGCAGCGGGAGTGGAGGCTACGAGCAGTACTTC.

The rearrangement joins TRBV29-1 to TRBJ2-7; 15 bases are a match to TRBD2. From germline, CDR1 is SQVTM and CDR2 ANQGSEA. The CDR3 has 16 residues. After removal of 3 bases from V and 5 bases from J, the junction contained 8 bases not matched to a gene. In nucleotides, the CDR3 is TGCAGCGTTGAGGTGGTTGGGACTAGCGGGAGGAACGAGCAGTACTTC. Its translation: CSVEVVGTSGRNEQYF.

This chain links TRBV5-4 with TRBJ2-3, with 9 bases aligning to TRBD2. The CDR3 length is 15 residues. Unmatched junction bases numbered 9, after V lost 5 bases and J lost 5 bases. Germline loops: CDR1 SGHNT, CDR2 YYREEE (reference sequence). CDR3 DNA sequence: TGTGCCAGCAGTTCGAGCGGGAGGTCGAGAGATACGCAGTATTTT. It is translated as CASSSSGRSRDTQYF.

The V gene is TRBV5-8, the J gene TRBJ2-2, with TRBD1 as a possible D gene (5 bases). Germline V gene lookup returns CDR1 SGHTS and CDR2 YDEGEE. The V gene lost 0 bases and the J gene lost 4 bases, with 10 bases spanning the gap. CDR3 size: 15 residues. Here the CDR3 reads CASSLGQGFTGELFF. The CDR3 nucleotides are TGTGCCAGCAGCTTGGGGCAGGGATTCACCGGGGAGCTGTTTTTT. Variable domain in full (rest from reference TRBV5-8 and TRBJ2-2): EAGVTQSPTHLIKTRGQQATLRCSPISGHTSVYWYQQALGLGLQFLLWYDEGEERNRGNFPPRFSGRQFPNYSSELNVNALELEDSALYLCASSLGQGFTGELFFGEGSRLTVL.

The genes are TRBV7-9 and TRBJ2-3; 9 nucleotides match TRBD2. Germline CDR1 is SEHNR and CDR2 is FQNEAQ (reference sequence). V was clipped by 2 bases and J by 0 bases; unmatched bases: 9. This CDR3 comprises 18 residues. The CDR3 bases are TGTGCCAGCAGCTTAAGGCGACTAGCGGTTGCTAGCACAGATACGCAGTATTTT. The encoded protein is CASSLRRLAVASTDTQYF. Drawing the rest from reference TRBV7-9 and TRBJ2-3, the complete variable domain is DTGVSQNPRHKITKRGQNVTFRCDPISEHNRLYWYRQTLGQGPEFLTYFQNEAQLEKSRLLSDRFSAERPKGSFSTLEIQRTEQGDSAMYLCASSLRRLAVASTDTQYFGPGTRLTVL.

The chain uses TRBV28 and TRBJ2-7; D may be TRBD2 (6 bases). This CDR3 is built from 15 residues. In germline, CDR1 is MDHEN, CDR2 SYDVKM. Trimming took off 3 bases at V and 0 bases at J, with 12 bases between the two ends. CDR3 DNA: TGTGCCAGCAGTTTCCCGAAGGGACTCTCCTACGAGCAGTACTTC. It encodes CASSFPKGLSYEQYF. The variable domain in full, completed from reference TRBV28 and TRBJ2-7, reads DVKVTQSSRYLVKRTGEKVFLECVQDMDHENMFWYRQDPGLGLRLIYFSYDVKMKEKGDIPEGYSVSREKKERFSLILESASTNQTSMYLCASSFPKGLSYEQYFGPGTRLTVT.

V usage is TRBV4-2 and J usage is TRBJ2-3; D gene ambiguous. The CDR3 runs to 14 residues. V was clipped by 3 bases and J by 1 base, with 8 bases between them. CDR1 and CDR2 from the germline V gene are LGHNA and YNFKEQ. The CDR3 region has the DNA TGTGCCAGCAGCCAGGCGTGGGGCACAGATACGCAGTATTTT. It codes for CASSQAWGTDTQYF.

The V call is TRBV7-9, the J call TRBJ1-3, with 10 bases that match TRBD1. This CDR3 is built from 16 residues. V was clipped by 3 bases and J by 2 bases; unmatched bases: 4. The germline V gene has CDR1 SEHNR and CDR2 FQNEAQ (reference sequence). The chain's CDR3 is CASSLTGTGAGNTIYF. The CDR3 DNA reads TGTGCCAGCAGCTTGACCGGGACAGGGGCTGGAAACACCATATATTTT.

Here the CDR3 DNA reads TGTGCCAGCAGCCTTGACAGGGTGGTGAGGTATGGCTACACCTTC. This gives the protein CASSLDRVVRYGYTF. The chain joins TRBV28 to TRBJ1-2; 7 nucleotides line up with TRBD1. Germline V CDR1 and CDR2: MDHEN, SYDVKM. The CDR3 length is 15 residues. Trimming took 6 bases from V and 5 from J; bases not matched to a gene: 12.

This sequence joins TRBV7-9 and TRBJ1-4; D gene ambiguous. V was shortened by 5 bases and J by 4 bases, with 14 bases between the two germline ends. In germline, CDR1 is SEHNR, CDR2 FQNEAQ (reference sequence). This CDR3 has 15 residues. CDR3 bases: TGTGCCAGCAGCCCCACCTCAGCCGGTAATGAAAAACTGTTTTTT. It yields the protein CASSPTSAGNEKLFF.

The chain joins TRBV27 to TRBJ1-1; 9 bases align to TRBD1. This CDR3 is built from 18 residues. Per the germline V gene, CDR1 is MNHEY and CDR2 is SMNVEV (reference sequence). V trimming: 3 bases; J trimming: 4 bases; junction bases outside the gene matches: 15. The CDR3 DNA sequence: TGTGCCAGCAGTTTTCTTCTTCCACAGGGGGCGGTGAGCACTGAAGCTTTCTTT. Encoded protein: CASSFLLPQGAVSTEAFF.

This clone appeared a single time. For the CDR3, the DNA is TGCGCCAGCAGCTTGGGGACAGGGACGATAGCCAAAAACATTCAGTACTTC. Amino acid sequence: CASSLGTGTIAKNIQYF. The V call is TRBV5-1, the J call TRBJ2-4; 8 nucleotides agree with TRBD1. V gave up 0 bases and J gave up 0 bases; unmatched junction bases: 5. CDR1 SGHRS and CDR2 YFSETQ come from the germline V gene. The CDR3 covers 17 residues.

CDR3 coding DNA: TGTGCCAGCAGCTTGGATCCCGGCACCGGGGAGCTGTTTTTT. It codes for CASSLDPGTGELFF. The gene calls are TRBV5-4 and TRBJ2-2; D uncertain. The CDR3 consists of 14 residues. The V and J ends lost 0 bases and 4 bases respectively, with 7 bases between them. The germline V gene encodes CDR1 SGHNT and CDR2 YYREEE (reference sequence).

The V gene is TRBV11-1, the J gene TRBJ2-5; 14 positions match TRBD2. There are 18 residues in the CDR3. V lost 6 bases to trimming and J lost 2 bases; unmatched junction nucleotides: 11. Germline V gene sequence: CDR1 SGHAT, CDR2 FQDESV (reference sequence). For the CDR3, the DNA is TGTGCCAGCAGTCCCCGGGGACTAGCGGGAGTCGGTCAAGAGACCCAGTACTTC. Its protein is CASSPRGLAGVGQETQYF. Drawing the rest from reference TRBV11-1 and TRBJ2-5, the complete variable domain is EAEVAQSPRYKITEKSQAVAFWCDPISGHATLYWYRQILGQGPELLVQFQDESVVDDSQLPKDRFSAERLKGVDSTLKIQPAELGDSAMYLCASSPRGLAGVGQETQYFGPGTRLLVL.

The rearrangement uses TRBV28 and TRBJ2-2; TRBD1 might be the D (5 bases). Per the germline V gene, CDR1 is MDHEN and CDR2 is SYDVKM. CDR3 size: 15 residues. Trimming left V 3 bases short and J 5 bases short, with 13 bases between. The CDR3 bases are TGTGCCAGCAGTTTGGCTCAGGGTTTTACCGGGGAGCTGTTTTTT. Translating it yields CASSLAQGFTGELFF.

CDR3 in DNA: TGTGCCAGCAGTTTACCCCTTTTGCAGCGGGGGAGTTTATACGAGCAGTACTTC. Protein product: CASSLPLLQRGSLYEQYF. The chain employs TRBV28 and TRBJ2-7; TRBD2 matches at 8 bases. This CDR3 is 18 amino acids long. CDR1 and CDR2 from the germline V gene are MDHEN and SYDVKM. Losses at the gene ends were 2 bases for V and 4 bases for J; bases not matched to a gene: 16.

This clone was counted once. The chain has TRBV19 and TRBJ1-6; D may be TRBD1 (6 bases). Germline V gene sequence: CDR1 LNHDA, CDR2 SQIVND (reference sequence). The CDR3 totals 15 residues. V was clipped by 7 bases and J by 10 bases, with 20 bases between them. The CDR3 region is CASKVGGHVDSPLHF. The CDR3 nucleotides are TGTGCCAGTAAAGTAGGGGGACACGTTGACTCACCCCTCCACTTT.

This chain connects TRBV28 to TRBJ2-7; the D gene is possibly TRBD1 (6 bases). CDR1 and CDR2 (germline): MDHEN, SYDVKM. CDR3 size: 15 residues. The germline V and J ends were trimmed by 6 bases and 1 base, with 16 bases remaining between them. The CDR3 DNA reads as TGTGCCAGCAGGGAACAGGGCCCTACTTCCTACGAGCAGTACTTC. Translating gives CASREQGPTSYEQYF.